The entry below gives a single T cell receptor (beta chain) sequence along with its context. Germline CDR1 is SQVTM and CDR2 is ANQGSEA. The CDR3 is made up of 14 amino acids. This sample stems from a study of monozygotic twins with inflammatory bowel disease. Incorporation of UMIs carrying a 6-nucleotide sample barcode was performed by template switching. TCRdb re-called the 5' RACE reads; one entry per CDR3 protein, DNA not given. This sample's table reports a few hundred thousand distinct CDR3 sequences. The TCR was taken from a human donor with ulcerative colitis or Crohn's disease, or a healthy co-twin of an affected twin (not recorded which). The chain uses TRBV29-1 and TRBJ1-3; the TRBD1 assignment by TCRdb is unverifiable without DNA. The sample was blood. The CDR3 loop is CSVEVPDSGNTIYF.